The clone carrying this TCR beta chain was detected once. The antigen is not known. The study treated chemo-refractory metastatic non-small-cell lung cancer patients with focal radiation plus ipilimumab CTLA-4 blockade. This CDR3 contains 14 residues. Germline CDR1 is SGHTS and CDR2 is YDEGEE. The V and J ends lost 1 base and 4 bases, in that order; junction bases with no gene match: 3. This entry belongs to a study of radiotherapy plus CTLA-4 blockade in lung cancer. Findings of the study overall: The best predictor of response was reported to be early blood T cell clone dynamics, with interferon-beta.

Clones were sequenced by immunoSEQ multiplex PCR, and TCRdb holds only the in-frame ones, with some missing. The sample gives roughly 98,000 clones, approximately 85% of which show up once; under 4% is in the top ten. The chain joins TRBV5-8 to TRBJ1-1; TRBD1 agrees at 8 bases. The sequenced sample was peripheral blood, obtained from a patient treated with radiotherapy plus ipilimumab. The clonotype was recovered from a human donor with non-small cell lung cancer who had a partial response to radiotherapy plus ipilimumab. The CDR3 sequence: CASSLQGARTEAFF. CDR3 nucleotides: TGTGCCAGCAGCTTGCAGGGGGCGCGCACTGAAGCTTTCTTT. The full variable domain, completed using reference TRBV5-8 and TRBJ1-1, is EAGVTQSPTHLIKTRGQQATLRCSPISGHTSVYWYQQALGLGLQFLLWYDEGEERNRGNFPPRFSGRQFPNYSSELNVNALELEDSALYLCASSLQGARTEAFFGQGTRLTVV.